The 17 T cell receptor beta chains listed next were all sequenced from one sample in a study of shared T cell receptors in the human thymus. The data were produced by immunoSEQ multiplex PCR, yet TCRdb's version contains in-frame clones alone and is incomplete. This table has under 700,000 clones, approximately 80% appearing once. These data were also filed under a second study, of human thymus T cells.

Sample: thymocytes. The origin of the receptors is a boy younger than two with a congenital heart defect.

Only a few counts were recorded for this clone. The gene calls are TRBV19 and TRBJ1-2; D is ambiguous. The CDR3 covers 13 residues. Trimming pared 4 bases from V and 3 bases from J, leaving 9 bases between. Germline CDR1 LNHDA, CDR2 SQIVND (reference sequence). The CDR3 protein is CASSNGEHYGYTF. The CDR3 DNA reads as TGTGCCAGTAGTAACGGGGAACACTATGGCTACACCTTC.

The J gene is TRBJ2-2, the V gene TRBV30; 8 bases map to TRBD1. Germline CDR1 reads GTSNPN; CDR2 reads SVGIG (reference sequence). With V trimmed by 2 bases and J by 4 bases, 15 bases remained unmatched. This CDR3 comprises 18 residues. The CDR3 loop reads CAWSNGTGPCSATGELFF. The CDR3 coding sequence is TGTGCCTGGAGTAATGGGACAGGACCTTGCTCCGCCACCGGGGAGCTGTTTTTT.

There are a few counts of this clone. The rearrangement links TRBV7-2 to TRBJ2-1; 8 nucleotides line up with TRBD2. Germline lookup yields CDR1 SGHTA and CDR2 FQGNSA. This CDR3 comprises 16 residues. V lost 5 bases to trimming and J lost 3 bases; unmatched junction nucleotides: 9. The CDR3 region has the DNA TGTGCCAGCAGCGCCCCCCGGGGGGGTTACTACAATGAGCAGTTCTTC. Translating gives CASSAPRGGYYNEQFF.

This chain links TRBV2 with TRBJ1-5; D is perhaps TRBD1 (6 bases). Germline-derived CDR1 and CDR2 are SNHLY and FYNNEI. Trimming removed 8 bases from V and 3 bases from J, with 11 bases in between. The CDR3 contains 13 residues. CDR3 sequence: CASLDSNNQPQHF. DNA for the CDR3: TGTGCCAGCCTGGACAGTAACAATCAGCCCCAGCATTTT.

The chain carries TRBV20-1 and TRBJ2-7, with 7 bases fitting TRBD1. The CDR3 contains 10 residues. Unmatched junction bases numbered 3, after V lost 8 bases and J lost 5 bases. Germline V gene sequence: CDR1 DFQATT, CDR2 SNEGSKA (reference sequence). The chain's CDR3 is CSPTGDEQYF. CDR3 DNA sequence: TGCAGTCCAACAGGGGACGAGCAGTACTTC.

The chain carries TRBV5-8 and TRBJ2-1, with a tentative D call TRBD2 (6 bases). The V gene's germline CDR1 is SGHTS and CDR2 YDEGEE. The CDR3 extends over 16 amino acids. Trimming cost V 1 base and J 10 bases, with 21 bases left between them. The CDR3 sequence: CASSLKRLGVWGEQFF. The DNA for the CDR3 is TGTGCCAGCAGCTTGAAGCGACTAGGAGTTTGGGGGGAGCAGTTCTTC. The complete variable domain, with remaining parts taken from reference TRBV5-8 and TRBJ2-1, reads EAGVTQSPTHLIKTRGQQATLRCSPISGHTSVYWYQQALGLGLQFLLWYDEGEERNRGNFPPRFSGRQFPNYSSELNVNALELEDSALYLCASSLKRLGVWGEQFFGPGTRLTVL.

V gene TRBV2 combines with J gene TRBJ2-7; TRBD1 agrees at 9 bases. The CDR3 has 15 residues. CDR1 is SNHLY, CDR2 FYNNEI, per germline. The trim removed 5 bases at V and 5 bases at J, leaving 10 bases unmatched. The DNA for the CDR3 is TGTGCCAGCAGTTTGGGTCGGGACAGGGAGGACGAGCAGTACTTC. Encoded protein: CASSLGRDREDEQYF.

The chain carries TRBV20-1 and TRBJ2-7, with D maybe TRBD1 (6 bases). Germline lookup yields CDR1 DFQATT and CDR2 SNEGSKA (reference sequence). This CDR3 has 10 residues. The chain's CDR3 is CSAKGGEQYF. The DNA of the CDR3 is TGCAGCGCCAAAGGGGGCGAGCAGTACTTC.

The chain links TRBV6-5 to TRBJ2-3, with 10 bases identical to TRBD1. With V trimmed by 6 bases and J by 4 bases, 7 bases remained unmatched. The CDR3 spans 15 residues. The germline CDR1 and CDR2 sequences are MNHEY and SVGAGI. The CDR3 loop is CASSRPGQGADTQYF. As DNA, the CDR3 is TGTGCCAGCAGCCGCCCCGGACAGGGGGCAGATACGCAGTATTTT.

About this clone: Other DNA variants within this sample encode the same CDR3. The chain has TRBV20-1 and TRBJ2-7; D remains unclear. The CDR3 is 11 amino acids. Germline V gene sequence: CDR1 DFQATT, CDR2 SNEGSKA (reference sequence). The V and J ends lost 3 bases and 3 bases respectively, with 6 bases between them. The CDR3 coding sequence is TGCAGTGCTAGGGGCCTCTACGAGCAGTACTTC. It codes for CSARGLYEQYF.

The V gene is TRBV29-1, the J gene TRBJ1-5; possible D gene TRBD1, 6 bases. Germline V gene sequence: CDR1 SQVTM, CDR2 ANQGSEA. There are 18 residues in the CDR3. With 6 bases removed from V and 3 bases from J, the gap between germline ends came to 27 bases. DNA of the CDR3: TGCAGCGTCAGCCAGGGCAGGGAGGGGGATGGAGACAATCAGCCCCAGCATTTT. Translating it yields CSVSQGREGDGDNQPQHF.

V usage is TRBV5-1 and J usage is TRBJ2-7; D gene ambiguous. CDR1 is SGHRS, CDR2 YFSETQ, per germline. V lost 0 bases, J lost 0 bases, and 10 bases lay in between. The CDR3 is 15 residues long. The CDR3 sequence: CASSLGAQSSYEQYF. CDR3 coding DNA: TGCGCCAGCAGCTTGGGGGCACAGAGCTCCTACGAGCAGTACTTC.

This clone was detected once. This chain joins TRBV4-3 and TRBJ2-2; D may be TRBD1 (5 bases). Between the trimmed V and J ends, which lost 3 bases and 5 bases, there was a span of 16 bases. Per germline, CDR1 LGHNA and CDR2 YSLEER. The CDR3 is made up of 16 amino acids. CDR3 in amino acids: CASSQGASGKTGELFF. CDR3 coding DNA: TGCGCCAGCAGCCAGGGTGCTTCAGGGAAAACCGGGGAGCTGTTTTTT.

This chain uses TRBV27 with TRBJ2-7, with 9 bases matching TRBD2. J gave up 5 bases and V 4 bases, and 6 bases lay outside the gene matches. This CDR3 has 14 residues. Germline loops: CDR1 MNHEY, CDR2 SMNVEV (reference sequence). CDR3 DNA: TGTGCCAGCAGTTCCCCCGGGACTAGCAACGAGCAGTACTTC. This translates into CASSSPGTSNEQYF.

The chain employs TRBV27 and TRBJ2-5; a weak D match, TRBD2 (6 bases). Trimming left V 5 bases short and J 5 bases short, with 15 bases between. Germline values: CDR1 MNHEY, CDR2 SMNVEV (reference sequence). The CDR3 is 14 residues long. The CDR3 loop is CASSPRGGWETQYF. CDR3 in DNA: TGTGCCAGCAGTCCCCGGGGAGGCTGGGAGACCCAGTACTTC.

The chain recombines TRBV5-4 with TRBJ2-5, with a weak D call TRBD1 (6 bases). Germline CDR1 and CDR2: SGHNT and YYREEE (reference sequence). V was trimmed by 4 bases and J by 4 bases, leaving 26 bases between them. The CDR3 sequence is 18 residues long. The CDR3 coding sequence is TGTGCCAGCAGCAGCCCTCTTCCCGGGACACCAAACGGAGAGACCCAGTACTTC. Translated: CASSSPLPGTPNGETQYF.

The V gene is TRBV28, the J gene TRBJ2-7; 8 bases fit TRBD2. Germline assignment: CDR1 MDHEN and CDR2 SYDVKM. J gave up 5 bases and V 8 bases, and 11 bases lay outside the gene matches. This CDR3 has 14 amino acids. The CDR3 nucleotides are TGTGCCAGCCCCGACCCACTAGCGGAAAACGAGCAGTACTTC. Protein: CASPDPLAENEQYF.